The 16 T cell receptor beta chains presented below share a single source sample, sequenced in a study of blood T cells in healthy people across ages. Sample-barcoded 5' priming and a J-beta primer mix drove a second PCR of 7 to 11 cycles. Each CDR3 protein gets one entry after TCRdb re-called the 5' RACE reads with MiXCR. This table has about 640,000 distinct CDR3 sequences, roughly three fifths appearing once. What was sequenced was blood. The source of these receptors is a man aged 55 to 70 in good health.

This clonotype came up a few times. The chain recombines TRBV5-4 with TRBJ2-3; D ambiguous. The CDR3 runs to 14 residues. Germline V gene data show CDR1 as SGHNT and CDR2 as YYREEE (reference sequence). Trimming pared 2 bases from V and 2 bases from J, leaving 9 bases between. CDR3 region: CASSLGRTTDTQYF. CDR3 nucleotides: TGTGCCAGCAGCTTAGGGCGAACCACAGATACGCAGTATTTT.

The chain links TRBV7-2 to TRBJ2-3; a weak D match, TRBD2 (5 bases). The CDR3 spans 14 residues. Germline assignment: CDR1 SGHTA and CDR2 FQGNSA. V lost 4 bases and J 0 bases, leaving 8 bases between the germline ends. The CDR3: CASSSRTSTDTQYF. The CDR3 DNA follows: TGTGCCAGCAGCTCGCGGACTAGCACAGATACGCAGTATTTT.

Comment on this clonotype: A much larger clone differs from this one at a single base, so this may be a read error. The rearrangement joins TRBV5-1 to TRBJ1-5; unclear D gene. Germline V gives CDR1 SGHRS, CDR2 YFSETQ. CDR3 length: 14 amino acids. Here the CDR3 DNA reads TGCGCCAGCAGTGAAGGACTGGGGAATCAGCCCCGGCATTTT. Translating it yields CASSEGLGNQPRHF.

CDR3 amino acids: CASSLDSASGGQETQYF. The CDR3 coding sequence is TGTGCCAGCAGCTTAGATTCGGCTAGCGGGGGACAAGAGACCCAGTACTTC. This chain joins TRBV11-2 and TRBJ2-5; the match to TRBD2 covers 10 bases. Germline-derived CDR1 and CDR2 are SGHAT and FQNNGV. The junction had 6 bases not matched to a gene; V was cut back by 0 bases and J by 2 bases. This CDR3 is 17 amino acids long.

The genes are TRBV18 and TRBJ2-7; 7 bases map to TRBD1. After removal of 0 bases from V and 9 bases from J, the junction contained 11 bases not matched to a gene. Germline loops: CDR1 KGHSH, CDR2 LQKENI. This CDR3 is built from 15 residues. The CDR3 DNA is TGTGCCAGCTCACCACCGTCCAGGGGGAATAGTGGGCAGTACTTC. This translates into CASSPPSRGNSGQYF.

This chain joins TRBV7-2 and TRBJ2-3, with D unclear. This CDR3 comprises 14 residues. Trimming left V 1 base short and J 0 bases short, with 5 bases between. Looked up from germline, CDR1 is SGHTA and CDR2 is FQGNSA. The chain's CDR3 is CASSLGKSTDTQYF. The DNA for the CDR3 is TGTGCCAGCAGCTTAGGCAAAAGCACAGATACGCAGTATTTT.

The rearrangement joins TRBV5-1 to TRBJ2-1; D possibly corresponds to TRBD1 (5 bases). Germline V gives CDR1 SGHRS, CDR2 YFSETQ. Trimming took off 5 bases at V and 7 bases at J, with 13 bases between the two ends. This CDR3 has 13 amino acids. The CDR3 loop reads CASRTIQGNEQFF. The CDR3 DNA is TGCGCCAGCAGGACAATCCAGGGTAATGAGCAGTTCTTC.

V and J are TRBV11-2 and TRBJ2-1, with 15 bases lining up with TRBD2. V was clipped by 4 bases and J by 5 bases; unmatched bases: 6. Germline loops: CDR1 SGHAT, CDR2 FQNNGV. The CDR3 is made up of 17 amino acids. CDR3 amino acids: CASSSRTSGGANNEQFF. Here the CDR3 DNA reads TGTGCCAGCAGCTCAAGGACTAGCGGGGGGGCGAACAATGAGCAGTTCTTC.

The chain carries TRBV6-1 and TRBJ2-2; TRBD1 agrees at 9 bases. V was clipped by 8 bases and J by 5 bases; unmatched bases: 3. Germline V gene lookup returns CDR1 MNHNS and CDR2 SASEGT. The CDR3 covers 13 residues. The CDR3 loop is CASEDRGTGELFF. The CDR3 DNA follows: TGTGCCAGCGAGGACAGGGGAACCGGGGAGCTGTTTTTT.

J is TRBJ2-5 and V is TRBV4-2; TRBD1 or TRBD2 may be the D gene (5 bases each). The CDR3 totals 16 residues. Germline V gene data show CDR1 as LGHNA and CDR2 as YNFKEQ. The V end was cut by 1 base, the J end by 5 bases, with 17 bases between. CDR3 in amino acids: CASSQVGSGAGETQYF. CDR3 in DNA: TGTGCCAGCAGCCAAGTCGGATCCGGGGCCGGGGAGACCCAGTACTTC.

V usage is TRBV12-3 or TRBV12-4 and J usage is TRBJ2-4, with 9 positions matching TRBD1. The V and J ends lost 6 bases and 7 bases, in that order; junction bases with no gene match: 7. This CDR3 spans 14 amino acids. CDR3 residues: CASRAGTGRNIQYF. The CDR3 bases are TGTGCCAGCAGAGCCGGGACAGGGAGGAACATTCAGTACTTC.

Concerning this clonotype itself: One end of the junction does not line up with germline, which may come from a read error. The chain has TRBV29-1 and TRBJ2-4; tentative D call: TRBD2 (5 bases). This CDR3 is 12 amino acids long. Per germline, CDR1 SQVTM and CDR2 ANQGSEA. The CDR3 bases are TGCAGCGCAAAGCTAGCCGAAAACATTCAGTACTTC. Protein: CSAKLAENIQYF. Full variable domain (remainder filled in from reference TRBV29-1 and TRBJ2-4): SAVISQKPSRDICQRGTSLTIQCQVDSQVTMMFWYRQQPGQSLTLIATANQGSEATYESGFVIDKFPISRPNLTFSTLTVSNMSPEDSSIYLCSAKLAENIQYFGAGTRLSVL.

This clonotype was seen a handful of times. The gene calls are TRBV7-2 and TRBJ2-7, with D unresolved. The germline CDR1 and CDR2 sequences are SGHTA and FQGNSA. Trimming took off 5 bases at V and 4 bases at J, with 9 bases between the two ends. The CDR3 loop spans 12 amino acids. DNA of the CDR3: TGTGCCAGCAGCGTGACTTGGTACGAGCAGTACTTC. It codes for CASSVTWYEQYF. The entire variable domain, with the rest obtained from reference TRBV7-2 and TRBJ2-7, is as follows: GAGVSQSPSNKVTEKGKDVELRCDPISGHTALYWYRQSLGQGLEFLIYFQGNSAPDKSGLPSDRFSAERTGGSVSTLTIQRTQQEDSAVYLCASSVTWYEQYFGPGTRLTVT.

The genes are TRBV4-2 and TRBJ1-6; 7 bases agree with TRBD1. This CDR3 spans 18 amino acids. The germline gives CDR1 LGHNA, CDR2 YNFKEQ. V was clipped by 0 bases and J by 7 bases; unmatched bases: 12. Here the CDR3 reads CASSQDPKGGQINSPLHF. The CDR3 DNA is TGTGCCAGCAGCCAAGATCCTAAAGGGGGACAGATCAATTCACCCCTCCACTTT.

This clonotype was counted only a few times. V is TRBV6-5 and J is TRBJ1-5, with no clear D. The CDR3 has 13 residues. Between the trimmed V and J ends, which lost 6 bases and 7 bases, there was a span of 13 bases. CDR1 MNHEY and CDR2 SVGAGI come from the germline V gene. The CDR3 DNA is TGTGCCAGCAGCCGCGGCGCGGGACAGCCCCAGCATTTT. It translates to CASSRGAGQPQHF.

This clonotype was seen only once. The chain links TRBV6-6 to TRBJ2-1; 7 bases are shared with TRBD1. This CDR3 has 15 residues. With V trimmed by 4 bases and J by 4 bases, 7 bases remained unmatched. Germline values: CDR1 MNHNY, CDR2 SVGAGI (reference sequence). CDR3 nucleotides: TGTGCCAGCAGTTTGGAGACAGGGAGATACAATGAGCAGTTCTTC. It encodes CASSLETGRYNEQFF.